This T cell receptor beta chain was identified in a study of blood T cell repertoires in COVID-19 (TCRdb year 2020). With respect to the entire study: Samples covering the acute and convalescent phases of COVID-19 were provided by collaborators in the United States, Italy and Spain. Where available, HLA class I and class II types were taken from metadata supplied by the sample provider and were not determined by assay-based typing. The repertoires were released in a freely available public database intended as a resource for research on the immune response to SARS-CoV-2. Nearly every sample came with metadata listing a de-identified subject ID, COVID-19 status, age in years and sex. The prospective study material was composed of cDNA or gDNA derived from T cells, B-cell-depleted T cells, or PBMCs. Samples were obtained from the ongoing ImmuneRACE study (first 160 participants) and from 1,254 subjects provided by 6 global collaborators. Deeply sampled blood TCRbeta repertoires from subjects exposed to, actively infected with, or recovered from COVID-19 were included in the dataset.

Via the germline V gene, CDR1 is SGHRS and CDR2 YFSETQ. Including the terminal cysteine and phenylalanine, the CDR3 comprises 13 residues. Just the 39-base CDR3 DNA is kept, in frame starting at base 1. V is clipped by 2 bases and J by 9 bases, and the sequence between their germline boundaries is 12 bases long. One collaborating source in Seattle enrolled patients while the patients were actively infected and followed the patients over time throughout the course of disease. Collaborating institutions collected whole blood in K2EDTA tubes following their own protocols. For TCRbeta analysis, collaborators shipped samples in one of three forms: frozen whole blood, isolated PBMCs, or DNA extracted from either of those sample types. The study at large found these results: The quantity of clinical and demographic metadata differed by source and by participant and was supplied without curation.

In this sample, this clone turned up a few times. The specificity of this receptor is unknown. The input lacks base qualities; no much larger clone sits a single base away. The immunoSEQ Assay, a bias-controlled multiplex PCR, was used to amplify TCRbeta CDR3 regions from genomic DNA. Turning to the authors' computational methods: Within the assay, amplification of reference gene primers was used to estimate how many nucleated cells each sample contained. To quantify the absolute abundance of each unique TCRbeta CDR3 rearrangement, sequence reads were collapsed and filtered. Productive Simpson clonality was computed per sample as the square root of Simpson's diversity index over productive rearrangements. In its TCRdb copy, this immuneACCESS table keeps in-frame sequences only and misses some clones. Where compared with another copy, unresolved V genes explain less than half of these, and the others have no known cause. V and J calls and clone size are copied from that table; D and trimming were computed from the DNA. For this sample the table gives 25,000 to 35,000 clones, of which nearly 90% were detected only once. The biggest ten clones account for less than 8% of the sample.

The rearrangement joined TRBV5-1 to TRBJ1-3, with the D gene too uncertain to name. This TCR was sampled from a man in his sixties with COVID-19, enrolled during active disease. Input material: peripheral blood. In nucleotide form, the sequence is TGCGCCAGCAGCTTTGGAGGTGACACCACCATATATTTT. Its protein product is CASSFGGDTTIYF.